The clone carrying this T cell receptor (beta chain) was counted many times. What it binds is unknown. This CDR3 contains 13 residues. Trimming pared 1 base from V and 2 bases from J, leaving 6 bases between. Germline assignment: CDR1 LGHDT and CDR2 YNNKEL (reference sequence). The data were taken from a study of breast tumors, draining lymph nodes, adjacent tissues. TCRdb processed the multiplex PCR reads anew with MiXCR; each CDR3 protein has one entry. The sample includes over 150,000 distinct CDR3 sequences, about 33% of them seen just once. Study-wide results and limits: Tumor T cell lymph node origin was a supported hypothesis, not proven. Tumors had less TCR diversity than lymph nodes, more than nontumor tissue.

Samples came from axillary lymph nodes draining the breast cancer. V gene TRBV3-1 combines with J gene TRBJ2-7; unclear D gene. The TCR comes from a female donor with breast cancer. Some clones in this sample may be carry-over from other donors' samples. The material sequenced was axillary lymph node tissue. CDR3 DNA: TGTGCCAGCAGCCAAGGGACGGCCTACGAGCAGTACTTC. Translating it yields CASSQGTAYEQYF.